A selection of T cell receptor beta chains follows, all from one sample in a study of CD4+ T cells in melanoma. Method: immunoSEQ multiplex PCR; TCRdb's copy keeps in-frame clones and lacks some. The top ten hold under 5.5% of the sample, which has 52,000 or so clones, almost 70% seen once. The sample consisted of tumor tissue. These receptors originate from a human donor with melanoma. The CDR3 runs from the conserved cysteine through the conserved F or W. A D gene is named only where the DNA matches it firmly. Where a row states a size, it is once, few, many or the class of an expanded clone; other rows omit it.

v_call: TRBV4-1
j_call: TRBJ2-3
clone_size: many
d_call: NA
cdr3_aa: CASSQYPSAGPTDTQYF
cdr3_nt: TGCGCCAGCAGCCAATACCCAAGCGCGGGCCCCACAGATACGCAGTATTTT

v_call: TRBV9
j_call: TRBJ2-2
clone_size: NA
d_call: NA
cdr3_aa: CASSRGGVDTGELFF
cdr3_nt: TGTGCCAGCAGCAGGGGGGGGGTTGACACCGGGGAGCTGTTTTTT

v_call: TRBV7-2
j_call: TRBJ2-7
clone_size: NA
d_call: TRBD1
cdr3_aa: CASNDRDRGSYEQYF
cdr3_nt: TGTGCCAGCAACGACCGGGACAGGGGATCCTACGAGCAGTACTTC

v_call: TRBV4-2
j_call: TRBJ1-4
clone_size: NA
d_call: NA
cdr3_aa: CASSQDLDSQNEKLFF
cdr3_nt: TGTGCCAGCAGCCAAGATCTAGACAGCCAAAATGAAAAACTGTTTTTT

v_call: TRBV5-5
j_call: TRBJ2-3
clone_size: NA
d_call: NA
cdr3_aa: CASSLSQAPTDTQYF
cdr3_nt: TGTGCCAGCAGCTTGAGCCAGGCGCCCACAGATACGCAGTATTTT

v_call: TRBV2
j_call: TRBJ2-7
clone_size: NA
d_call: TRBD1
cdr3_aa: CASSAQGLYEQYF
cdr3_nt: TGTGCCAGCAGTGCACAGGGGCTTTACGAGCAGTACTTC

v_call: TRBV28
j_call: TRBJ2-1
clone_size: NA
d_call: NA
cdr3_aa: CASSSPQEQFF
cdr3_nt: TGTGCCAGCAGTTCACCCCAAGAGCAGTTCTTC

v_call: TRBV12-5
j_call: TRBJ1-6
clone_size: NA
d_call: NA
cdr3_aa: CARDSSYNSPLHF
cdr3_nt: TGTGCTAGGGACAGCTCCTATAATTCACCCCTCCACTTT

v_call: TRBV7-9
j_call: TRBJ1-2
clone_size: NA
d_call: TRBD1
cdr3_aa: CASRPTGTDGYTF
cdr3_nt: TGTGCCAGCAGGCCGACAGGGACGGATGGCTACACCTTC

v_call: TRBV9
j_call: TRBJ2-7
clone_size: NA
d_call: NA
cdr3_aa: CASSVVGGAHEQYF
cdr3_nt: TGTGCCAGCAGCGTAGTGGGGGGCGCCCACGAGCAGTACTTC

v_call: TRBV27
j_call: TRBJ2-7
clone_size: NA
d_call: TRBD1
cdr3_aa: CASTYKGGREQYF
cdr3_nt: TGTGCCAGCACCTATAAAGGGGGCAGGGAGCAGTACTTC

v_call: TRBV27
j_call: TRBJ1-5
clone_size: few
d_call: NA
cdr3_aa: CASSLGVGINQPQHF
cdr3_nt: TGTGCCAGCAGTTTAGGAGTGGGGATTAATCAGCCCCAGCATTTT

v_call: TRBV19
j_call: TRBJ1-5
clone_size: NA
d_call: NA
cdr3_aa: CASSIGPGYQPQHF
cdr3_nt: TGTGCCAGTAGTATAGGCCCAGGTTATCAGCCCCAGCATTTT

v_call: TRBV25-1
j_call: TRBJ2-5
clone_size: few
d_call: NA
cdr3_aa: CASSEFGVLTGETQYF
cdr3_nt: TGTGCCAGCAGTGAGTTCGGGGTTTTGACGGGAGAGACCCAGTACTTC

v_call: TRBV7-6
j_call: TRBJ1-2
clone_size: few
d_call: NA
cdr3_aa: CASSLGTGTGYTF
cdr3_nt: TGTGCCAGCAGCTTAGGGACCGGGACGGGCTACACCTTC

v_call: TRBV7-7
j_call: TRBJ2-1
clone_size: NA
d_call: TRBD1
cdr3_aa: CASSLTGGRHNEQFF
cdr3_nt: TGTGCTAGCAGCTTGACAGGGGGAAGGCACAATGAGCAGTTCTTC

v_call: TRBV5-1
j_call: TRBJ2-5
clone_size: NA
d_call: TRBD2
cdr3_aa: CASSDTSGGSQETQYF
cdr3_nt: TGCGCCAGCAGCGATACTAGCGGGGGCAGCCAAGAGACCCAGTACTTC

v_call: TRBV5-1
j_call: TRBJ2-7
clone_size: few
d_call: TRBD1
cdr3_aa: CASSLAPGQGLYEQYF
cdr3_nt: TGCGCCAGCAGCTTGGCCCCGGGACAGGGTCTTTACGAGCAGTACTTC

v_call: TRBV27
j_call: TRBJ1-1
clone_size: NA
d_call: NA
cdr3_aa: CASREQGTNTEAFF
cdr3_nt: TGTGCCAGCAGGGAACAGGGTACGAACACTGAAGCTTTCTTT

v_call: TRBV7-9
j_call: TRBJ2-3
clone_size: NA
d_call: NA
cdr3_aa: CASSLQGTQYF
cdr3_nt: TGTGCCAGCAGCTTACAAGGGACGCAGTATTTT

v_call: TRBV29-1
j_call: TRBJ2-1
clone_size: NA
d_call: NA
cdr3_aa: CSVRTDTSYNEQFF
cdr3_nt: TGCAGCGTTCGGACAGATACCTCCTACAATGAGCAGTTCTTC

v_call: TRBV7-3
j_call: TRBJ2-1
clone_size: few
d_call: NA
cdr3_aa: CASSPRYNEQFF
cdr3_nt: TGTGCCAGCAGCCCTAGGTACAATGAGCAGTTCTTC

v_call: TRBV18
j_call: TRBJ1-1
clone_size: NA
d_call: NA
cdr3_aa: CASSPWGGTEAFF
cdr3_nt: TGTGCCAGCTCACCTTGGGGTGGCACTGAAGCTTTCTTT

v_call: TRBV5-1
j_call: TRBJ1-1
clone_size: few
d_call: NA
cdr3_aa: CASSSGHAGTEAFF
cdr3_nt: TGCGCCAGCAGCTCGGGTCACGCGGGCACTGAAGCTTTCTTT

v_call: TRBV27
j_call: TRBJ1-2
clone_size: few
d_call: NA
cdr3_aa: CASTPWGGDGTGYTF
cdr3_nt: TGTGCCAGCACCCCTTGGGGTGGGGACGGGACCGGCTACACCTTC

v_call: TRBV6-5
j_call: TRBJ2-7
clone_size: NA
d_call: TRBD2
cdr3_aa: CASSSPTSSYEQYF
cdr3_nt: TGTGCCAGCAGTTCTCCGACTAGCAGCTACGAGCAGTACTTC